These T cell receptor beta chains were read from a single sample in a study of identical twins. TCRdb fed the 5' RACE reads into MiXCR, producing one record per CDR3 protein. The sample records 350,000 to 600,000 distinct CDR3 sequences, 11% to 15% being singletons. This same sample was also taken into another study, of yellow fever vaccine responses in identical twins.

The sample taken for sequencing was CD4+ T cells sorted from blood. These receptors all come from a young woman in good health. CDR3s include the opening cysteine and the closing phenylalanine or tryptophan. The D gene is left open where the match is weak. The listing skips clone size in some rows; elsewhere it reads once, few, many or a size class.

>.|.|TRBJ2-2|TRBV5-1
TGCGCCAGCAGCTTGGGAAGGGGAGGCACCGGGGAGCTGTTTTTT
CASSLGRGGTGELFF
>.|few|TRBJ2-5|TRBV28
TGTGCCAGCAGTTTGTCTAGTGAGGAGACCCAGTACTTC
CASSLSSEETQYF
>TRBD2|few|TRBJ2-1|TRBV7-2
TGTGCCAGCAGCTTAGCGCCGTTGGGCGGGGGGCGAGATGAGCAGTTCTTC
CASSLAPLGGGRDEQFF
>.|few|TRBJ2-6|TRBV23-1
TGCGCCAGCAGTCAGAGAACTGGGGCCAACGTCCTGACTTTC
CASSQRTGANVLTF
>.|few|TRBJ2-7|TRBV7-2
TGTGCCAGCAGCCCAGGGGGGAGTCGCCACTACGAGCAGTACTTC
CASSPGGSRHYEQYF
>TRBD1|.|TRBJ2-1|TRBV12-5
TGTGCTAGGGGGCGGGACAGGACTAATTCCTCCTACAATGAGCAGTTCTTC
CARGRDRTNSSYNEQFF
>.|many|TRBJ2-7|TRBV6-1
TGTGCCACCAGCGGACTAATCTCCTACGAGCAGTACTTC
CATSGLISYEQYF
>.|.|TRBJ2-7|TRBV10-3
TGTGCCATCAGTGATACTGTTGGAAAAATCCACGAGCAGTACTTC
CAISDTVGKIHEQYF
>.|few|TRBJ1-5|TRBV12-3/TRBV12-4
TGTGCCAGCAGTACCCGCCTCGGGGTCCAGCCCCAGCATTTT
CASSTRLGVQPQHF
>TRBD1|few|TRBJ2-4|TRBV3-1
TGTGCCAGCAGCCCCAAGGGAGCGGACAGGGGCCCCATTCAGTACTTC
CASSPKGADRGPIQYF
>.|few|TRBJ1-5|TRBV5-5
TGTGCCAGCAGCCCAAAGGACAGCTTCAATCAGCCCCAGCATTTT
CASSPKDSFNQPQHF
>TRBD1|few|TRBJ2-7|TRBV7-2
TGTGCCAGCAGTACGGGGACAGGGGCGGCCTACGAGCAGTACTTC
CASSTGTGAAYEQYF
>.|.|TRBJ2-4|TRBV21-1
TGTGCCAGCAGCACGCGGGACAGGGGACCCTATTTAGCCAAAAACATTCAGTACTTC
CASSTRDRGPYLAKNIQYF
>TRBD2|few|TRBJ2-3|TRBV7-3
TGTGCCAGCAGCTTACTGGCTAGCGGGGCGTTCACAGATACGCAGTATTTT
CASSLLASGAFTDTQYF
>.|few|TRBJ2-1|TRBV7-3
TGTGCCAGCAGCTTAGCGGCCAACAATGAGCAGTTCTTC
CASSLAANNEQFF
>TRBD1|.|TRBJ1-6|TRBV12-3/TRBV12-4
TGTGCCAGCAGTTCCTACCGGGACAGGGGGCCTTCACCCCTCCACTTT
CASSSYRDRGPSPLHF
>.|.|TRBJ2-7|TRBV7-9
TGTGCCAGCAGTCCACGAGTCGGCGTGGAGCAGTACTTC
CASSPRVGVEQYF
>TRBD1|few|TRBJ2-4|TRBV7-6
TGTGCCAGCAGCTTAGCGGCACAGGGGGTCGGCATTCAGTACTTC
CASSLAAQGVGIQYF
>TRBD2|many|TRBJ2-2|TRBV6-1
TGTGCCAGCAGGGGAGAGGGACTAGCGGGCCGCGCCGGGGAGCTGTTTTTT
CASRGEGLAGRAGELFF
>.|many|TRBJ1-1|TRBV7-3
TGTGCCAGCAGCTTACAAGTACTTACCAACCATATGCTTGAAGCTTTCTTT
CASSLQVLTNHMLEAFF
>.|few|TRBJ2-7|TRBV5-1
TGCGCCAGCAGCTCCTACTTCTCCTACGAGCAGTACTTC
CASSSYFSYEQYF
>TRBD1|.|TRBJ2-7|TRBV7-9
TGTGCCAGCAGCTTGTTCCCCGGGACAGGATACGAGCAGTACTTC
CASSLFPGTGYEQYF
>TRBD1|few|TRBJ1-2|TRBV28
TGTGCCAGCAGCAAGCAAGACAGGGTCGGTGGCTACACCTTC
CASSKQDRVGGYTF